This TCR beta chain was sequenced in a study of blood T cells in healthy people across ages. Across the whole study: About one barcoded beta molecule per two T cells was captured by template switching.

Together with a sample-barcoded 5' primer, a J-beta primer mix was included in a second PCR lasting about 7 to 11 cycles. TCRdb itself ran the 5' RACE reads through MiXCR, one entry per CDR3 protein. In the table there are hundreds of thousands of distinct CDR3 sequences, about 62% of which are singletons. With each sample, at least 5.5 micrograms of total RNA were extracted. The specimen sequenced was blood. The sequence derives from a man aged 25 to 45 in good health.

The CDR3 loop reads CASRRGVWADTQYF. The CDR3 nucleotides are TGTGCCAGCAGAAGGGGGGTTTGGGCAGATACGCAGTATTTT. The V and J genes are TRBV12-3 or TRBV12-4 and TRBJ2-3; D tentatively reads TRBD1 or TRBD2 (6 bases each). The CDR3 is 14 residues long. Trimming stripped 6 bases from V and 4 bases from J, with 14 bases between.